The T cell receptor (beta chain) under discussion was sequenced for a study of CXCR3-negative and CXCR3-positive naive CD8 T cells. General observations from the study: Naive cells that were CXCR3-negative or CXCR3-positive used TRBV-TRBJ genes alike, while memory cells diverged. The study found CXCR3 expression partially decreased after cryopreservation and ran most assays on fresh PBMCs.

The authors made the TRB cDNA libraries by 5' RACE using UMI labels. TCRdb re-called the 5' RACE reads; every CDR3 protein appears as one record, without DNA. This table holds about 43,000 distinct CDR3 sequences. The CDR3 is 14 residues long. Germline CDR1 reads SEHNR; CDR2 reads FQNEAQ (reference sequence). About this clonotype: The antigen is not known.

The chain uses TRBV7-9 and TRBJ2-7; TCRdb's assignment of TRBD1 cannot be checked, as there is no DNA. Sequencing was carried out using memory CD8+ T cells from blood. The sequence derives from a human donor in good health. Some clones in this sample may be carry-over from other donors' samples. The CDR3 spells CASSSWDTSYEQYF.